The 5 T cell receptor beta chains presented below share a single source sample, sequenced in a study of blood T cell repertoires in COVID-19. TCRdb's table, derived via immunoSEQ multiplex PCR, lists solely in-frame clones and lacks some. The sample carries 250,000 or so clones, more than 75% recorded once. Sequences were obtained from peripheral blood. The source of these receptors is an elderly man with acute or convalescent COVID-19.

The rearrangement links TRBV5-1 to TRBJ1-4; D is perhaps TRBD1 (5 bases). Germline V CDR1 and CDR2: SGHRS, YFSETQ. The CDR3 is 14 amino acids. The V and J ends lost 4 bases and 13 bases respectively, with 20 bases between them. The CDR3 DNA follows: TGCGCCAGCAGCGAAGACGGCCCAGGGAATGGACTGTTTTTT. Its translation is CASSEDGPGNGLFF.

The chain uses TRBV20-1 and TRBJ1-2; TRBD1 might be the D (5 bases). Trimming left V 3 bases short and J 8 bases short, with 22 bases between. Germline lookup yields CDR1 DFQATT and CDR2 SNEGSKA (reference sequence). This CDR3 region has 15 residues. The CDR3 here is CSASIPGGDIKGYTF. Here the CDR3 DNA reads TGCAGTGCTAGTATTCCCGGGGGTGATATTAAAGGCTACACCTTC.

This clone was picked up one time. V and J are TRBV19 and TRBJ1-1; no reliable D call. Germline CDR1 LNHDA, CDR2 SQIVND (reference sequence). The CDR3 has 15 amino acids. V lost 7 bases and J 0 bases, leaving 15 bases between the germline ends. CDR3 loop: CASTPRWALNTEAFF. CDR3 nucleotides: TGTGCCAGTACCCCCAGATGGGCTCTGAACACTGAAGCTTTCTTT.

The chain recombines TRBV29-1 with TRBJ1-4; 9 nucleotides agree with TRBD1. CDR3 length: 14 residues. CDR1 SQVTM and CDR2 ANQGSEA come from the germline V gene. V dropped 1 base and J dropped 7; count of bases not matched to a gene: 4. The CDR3 DNA follows: TGCAGCGTTGAAGTAGCGGACAGGGGTGAAAAACTGTTTTTT. This encodes CSVEVADRGEKLFF.

This sequence joins TRBV4-3 and TRBJ1-1, with a weak D call TRBD1 (6 bases). CDR3 length equals 17 residues. Germline loops: CDR1 LGHNA, CDR2 YSLEER. Trimming stripped 0 bases from V and 4 bases from J, with 18 bases between. The CDR3 here is CASSQDVGGGLATEAFF. Here the CDR3 DNA reads TGCGCCAGCAGCCAAGATGTCGGGGGGGGCTTAGCCACTGAAGCTTTCTTT.